Below are 32 T cell receptor beta chains sequenced from a single sample in a study of T cell clonotyping in hematopoietic cell transplantation. Method: immunoSEQ multiplex PCR; TCRdb's copy keeps in-frame clones and lacks some. The repertoire has approximately 44,000 clones, around 96% of them found once; the top ten carry nearly 0.95%. The sequenced sample was peripheral blood mononuclear cells. Receptor source: a man aged 30 to 39 in good health. Some clones in this sample may be carry-over from other donors' samples.

The V and J genes are TRBV7-2 and TRBJ1-5; 7 bases line up with TRBD1. The germline V gene encodes CDR1 SGHTA and CDR2 FQGNSA. J gave up 4 bases and V 5 bases, and 5 bases lay outside the gene matches. CDR3 length: 14 residues. CDR3 DNA sequence: TGTGCCAGCAGCCAAGGACAGGTTAATCAGCCCCAGCATTTT. Encoded protein: CASSQGQVNQPQHF.

V and J are TRBV5-1 and TRBJ1-1; D gene ambiguous. Trimming stripped 0 bases from V and 1 base from J, with 10 bases between. The CDR3 totals 15 residues. Germline V CDR1 and CDR2: SGHRS, YFSETQ. The DNA for the CDR3 is TGCGCCAGCAGCTTGGTTGGGTTTCAGAACACTGAAGCTTTCTTT. Its protein product is CASSLVGFQNTEAFF.

The chain links TRBV5-1 to TRBJ1-1, with D possibly matching TRBD1 (6 bases). Per germline, CDR1 SGHRS and CDR2 YFSETQ. The V end lost 3 bases, the J end lost 1 base, and 10 bases lay between the germline ends. This CDR3 spans 14 amino acids. CDR3 protein: CASSSTTGNTEAFF. CDR3 coding DNA: TGCGCCAGCAGCTCTACGACAGGGAACACTGAAGCTTTCTTT.

V is TRBV9 and J is TRBJ1-1; tentatively, D is TRBD1 (5 bases). V was cut by 2 bases and J by 1 base, with 9 bases left in between. Germline-derived CDR1 and CDR2 are SGDLS and YYNGEE. The CDR3 totals 14 residues. The CDR3 DNA sequence: TGTGCCAGCAGCGTCGGGGCGGAGAACACTGAAGCTTTCTTT. Translating it yields CASSVGAENTEAFF.

The chain is built from TRBV29-1 and TRBJ2-7, with D possibly TRBD1 on 6 matching bases. The V end was cut by 0 bases, the J end by 0 bases, with 18 bases between. From germline, CDR1 is SQVTM and CDR2 ANQGSEA. The CDR3 has 17 amino acids. Written as DNA, the CDR3 is TGCAGCGTTGAAGACAGGGGAGAGAGAGGGAGCTCCTACGAGCAGTACTTC. Its translation is CSVEDRGERGSSYEQYF.

V and J are TRBV19 and TRBJ2-5; possibly TRBD2 for D (5 bases). This CDR3 has 15 residues. The germline gives CDR1 LNHDA, CDR2 SQIVND (reference sequence). The V end was cut by 3 bases, the J end by 0 bases, with 11 bases between. CDR3 in amino acids: CASSMGGADQETQYF. The CDR3 region has the DNA TGTGCCAGTAGTATGGGCGGAGCGGACCAAGAGACCCAGTACTTC. Variable domain in full (rest from reference TRBV19 and TRBJ2-5): DGGITQSPKYLFRKEGQNVTLSCEQNLNHDAMYWYRQDPGQGLRLIYYSQIVNDFQKGDIAEGYSVSREKKESFPLTVTSAQKNPTAFYLCASSMGGADQETQYFGPGTRLLVL.

This CDR3 reads CASSSVGGELFF. CDR3 DNA sequence: TGTGCCAGCAGCTCCGTCGGCGGGGAGCTGTTTTTT. This chain links TRBV7-2 with TRBJ2-2; D gene uncertain. The V gene's germline CDR1 is SGHTA and CDR2 FQGNSA. V was shortened by 4 bases and J by 7 bases, with 7 bases between the two germline ends. CDR3 length equals 12 residues. The entire variable domain, with the rest obtained from reference TRBV7-2 and TRBJ2-2, is as follows: GAGVSQSPSNKVTEKGKDVELRCDPISGHTALYWYRQSLGQGLEFLIYFQGNSAPDKSGLPSDRFSAERTGGSVSTLTIQRTQQEDSAVYLCASSSVGGELFFGEGSRLTVL.

The V gene is TRBV4-1, the J gene TRBJ2-1; 12 nucleotides match TRBD2. V shed 4 bases and J 2 bases; nucleotides not matched to a gene: 3. The length of the CDR3 is 16 residues. The germline V gene encodes CDR1 MGHRA and CDR2 YSYEKL. CDR3 DNA sequence: TGCGCCAGCAGCCCCCGGACTAGCGGGGCCTACAATGAGCAGTTCTTC. Translated, it gives CASSPRTSGAYNEQFF.

The chain couples TRBV6-1 to TRBJ1-5; weak D call: TRBD1 (6 bases). Germline CDR1 MNHNS, CDR2 SASEGT. Trimming took off 0 bases at V and 10 bases at J, with 16 bases between the two ends. The CDR3 has 15 residues. CDR3 sequence: CASSEALWDTGPQHF. Written as DNA, the CDR3 is TGTGCCAGCAGTGAAGCGTTGTGGGACACGGGACCCCAGCATTTT.

V gene TRBV7-6 combines with J gene TRBJ1-1; D remains unclear. V was pared by 2 bases and J by 7 bases, with 11 bases between. CDR1 and CDR2 from the germline V gene are SGHVS and FNYEAQ. CDR3 length: 13 amino acids. The CDR3 coding sequence is TGTGCCAGCAGCTTAAGCGGAGAGCGTGAAGCTTTCTTT. Its translation is CASSLSGEREAFF.

The chain links TRBV7-3 to TRBJ2-5; 8 bases agree with TRBD2. CDR1 is SGHTA and CDR2 is FQGTGA in the germline V gene. Trimming at V came to 5 bases and at J to 2 bases, leaving 4 bases not matched to a gene. The CDR3 is made up of 14 amino acids. CDR3 nucleotides: TGTGCCAGCAGCCACAGCGGGGGTCAAGAGACCCAGTACTTC. The encoded protein is CASSHSGGQETQYF.

The V call is TRBV11-3, the J call TRBJ2-7, with 14 bases identical to TRBD2. The CDR3 totals 16 residues. Germline V gene sequence: CDR1 SGHNT, CDR2 YENEEA. The ends lost 5 bases at V and 3 bases at J; junction bases unmatched: 6. The CDR3 region is CASSREGLAGVYEQYF. The DNA of the CDR3 is TGTGCCAGCAGCCGAGAGGGACTAGCGGGAGTCTACGAGCAGTACTTC.

The J gene is TRBJ2-1, the V gene TRBV12-5; no definite D call. Germline values: CDR1 LGHNT, CDR2 FRNRAP. This CDR3 has 16 amino acids. Trimming cost V 0 bases and J 3 bases, with 12 bases left between them. For the CDR3, the DNA is TGTGCTAGTGGTTTGGTACAAGGTTCGGGCTACAATGAGCAGTTCTTC. Its translation is CASGLVQGSGYNEQFF.

This chain connects TRBV28 to TRBJ1-2, with D maybe TRBD1 (5 bases). V was pared by 2 bases and J by 8 bases, with 15 bases between. In germline, CDR1 is MDHEN, CDR2 SYDVKM. This CDR3 has 14 amino acids. CDR3 sequence (DNA): TGTGCCAGCAGTTTACTTTCGCTTTGGGGGGGCTACACCTTC. It translates to CASSLLSLWGGYTF.

A single count supports this clone. The genes are TRBV19 and TRBJ2-1; D is possibly TRBD2 (6 bases). The V gene's germline CDR1 is LNHDA and CDR2 SQIVND (reference sequence). Trimming stripped 4 bases from V and 6 bases from J, with 16 bases between. The CDR3 runs to 15 residues. CDR3: CASSTYNFGGNEQFF. In DNA, the CDR3 is TGTGCCAGTAGTACCTATAATTTCGGGGGCAATGAGCAGTTCTTC.

V and J are TRBV30 and TRBJ1-1; no clear D. The germline CDR1 and CDR2 sequences are GTSNPN and SVGIG (reference sequence). This CDR3 has 13 amino acids. V was shortened by 0 bases and J by 1 base, with 6 bases between the two germline ends. The CDR3 DNA reads TGTGCCTGGAGTGTACTGGAGAACACTGAAGCTTTCTTT. Residues: CAWSVLENTEAFF.

This clone came up once. The chain is built from TRBV10-1 and TRBJ2-2; D not certain. The CDR3 sequence is 14 residues long. Germline V CDR1 and CDR2: WNHNN, SYGVQD (reference sequence). The ends were cut back, 0 bases at V and 6 bases at J, with 8 bases in the middle. DNA of the CDR3: TGCGCCAGCAGTGAGTCTGGGCCGCCCGGGGAGCTGTTTTTT. Amino acid sequence: CASSESGPPGELFF.

This chain uses TRBV15 with TRBJ1-4; D gene uncertain. The CDR3 extends over 11 amino acids. With 3 bases removed from V and 8 bases from J, the gap between germline ends came to 4 bases. Germline V gives CDR1 LNHNV, CDR2 YYDKDF (reference sequence). DNA for the CDR3: TGTGCCACCAGCAGTAGGGAAAAACTGTTTTTT. Translation: CATSSREKLFF.

The chain is built from TRBV5-1 and TRBJ1-6; D perhaps matches TRBD1 (5 bases). This CDR3 is built from 16 residues. Between the trimmed V and J ends, which lost 0 bases and 5 bases, there was a span of 12 bases. Per germline, CDR1 SGHRS and CDR2 YFSETQ. The CDR3 DNA reads as TGCGCCAGCAGCTTGGACCTACAGGAGAATAATTCACCCCTCCACTTT. Its translation is CASSLDLQENNSPLHF.

The chain employs TRBV11-3 and TRBJ2-2, with TRBD2 matching over 13 bases. The CDR3 covers 17 residues. Losses at the gene ends were 4 bases for V and 7 bases for J; bases not matched to a gene: 9. CDR1 is SGHNT, CDR2 YENEEA, per germline. CDR3 in DNA: TGTGCCAGCAGCTCGCGGACTAGCGGGAGAACGGACGGGGAGCTGTTTTTT. Protein sequence: CASSSRTSGRTDGELFF. Supplemented by reference TRBV11-3 and TRBJ2-2, the full variable domain reads EAGVVQSPRYKIIEKKQPVAFWCNPISGHNTLYWYLQNLGQGPELLIRYENEEAVDDSQLPKDRFSAERLKGVDSTLKIQPAELGDSAVYLCASSSRTSGRTDGELFFGEGSRLTVL.

The V and J genes are TRBV27 and TRBJ1-2; D may be TRBD1 (6 bases). Germline V gives CDR1 MNHEY, CDR2 SMNVEV (reference sequence). Trimming took 5 bases from V and 4 from J, leaving 8 bases between them. This CDR3 region has 12 residues. In DNA form, the CDR3 reads TGTGCCAGCAGTGGGGGCGGCTATGGCTACACCTTC. Translated, it gives CASSGGGYGYTF.

The chain uses TRBV9 and TRBJ2-7; D remains ambiguous. The CDR3 totals 11 residues. Germline V CDR1 and CDR2: SGDLS, YYNGEE. V was shortened by 7 bases and J by 4 bases, with 9 bases between the two germline ends. The CDR3: CASGLGYEQYF. The CDR3 DNA is TGTGCCAGCGGCCTGGGATACGAGCAGTACTTC.

In this sample, this clone turned up a few times. The V gene is TRBV9, the J gene TRBJ1-5; D ambiguous. Germline V gene sequence: CDR1 SGDLS, CDR2 YYNGEE. The CDR3 contains 15 residues. V was cut by 4 bases and J by 0 bases, with 11 bases left in between. CDR3 region: CASSLGDYSNQPQHF. DNA for the CDR3: TGTGCCAGCAGCCTAGGAGATTATAGCAATCAGCCCCAGCATTTT.

The chain couples TRBV4-2 to TRBJ1-2; TRBD1 might be the D (5 bases). CDR1 is LGHNA, CDR2 YNFKEQ, per germline. CDR3 length: 17 amino acids. Trimming left V 1 base short and J 8 bases short, with 23 bases between. As DNA, the CDR3 is TGTGCCAGCAGCCAAGGATCGCTCTTAGGTGCCAAGGGGGGCTACACCTTC. It translates to CASSQGSLLGAKGGYTF.

The chain employs TRBV6-5 and TRBJ2-3; unclear D gene. Germline V gene lookup returns CDR1 MNHEY and CDR2 SVGAGI. Trimming cost V 0 bases and J 0 bases, with 10 bases left between them. The CDR3 is made up of 16 amino acids. The CDR3 here is CASSYSFGSSTDTQYF. The CDR3 region has the DNA TGTGCCAGCAGTTACTCCTTTGGCTCTAGCACAGATACGCAGTATTTT.

The chain joins TRBV5-4 to TRBJ2-7; D perhaps matches TRBD2 (5 bases). The CDR3 consists of 15 residues. Germline V CDR1 and CDR2: SGHNT, YYREEE (reference sequence). The V and J ends lost 0 bases and 0 bases respectively, with 10 bases between them. CDR3 coding DNA: TGTGCCAGCAGCTTGGGGGTAGGGAGCTCCTACGAGCAGTACTTC. This gives the protein CASSLGVGSSYEQYF.

The chain joins TRBV9 to TRBJ1-2; the D gene is possibly TRBD1 (6 bases). The CDR3 has 14 residues. Between the trimmed V and J ends, which lost 4 bases and 8 bases, there was a span of 18 bases. Germline V CDR1 and CDR2: SGDLS, YYNGEE. This CDR3 reads CASSSSGGHIGYTF. As DNA, the CDR3 is TGTGCCAGCAGCTCTAGTGGGGGGCATATCGGCTACACCTTC.

The chain carries TRBV5-4 and TRBJ2-7; 8 nucleotides line up with TRBD1. J gave up 5 bases and V 1 base, and 8 bases lay outside the gene matches. The germline gives CDR1 SGHNT, CDR2 YYREEE (reference sequence). The CDR3 is 15 amino acids. The CDR3 nucleotides read TGTGCCAGCAGCTTGAGGTCAGGGGGCGCGGACGAGCAGTACTTC. This sequence encodes CASSLRSGGADEQYF.

This clone was observed once. The chain links TRBV4-1 to TRBJ2-7; TRBD2 aligns across 8 bases. The germline V gene encodes CDR1 MGHRA and CDR2 YSYEKL. V shed 0 bases, J shed 7 bases, and the junction held 8 bases outside the gene matches. The CDR3 spans 15 residues. This chain's CDR3 is CASSQDTGRAWEQYF. The CDR3 nucleotides are TGCGCCAGCAGCCAAGATACCGGGAGGGCCTGGGAGCAGTACTTC.

The V call is TRBV11-1, the J call TRBJ1-1; possibly TRBD1 for D (6 bases). There are 14 residues in the CDR3. Germline V gene lookup returns CDR1 SGHAT and CDR2 FQDESV (reference sequence). Between the trimmed V and J ends, which lost 9 bases and 1 base, there was a span of 15 bases. As DNA, the CDR3 is TGTGCCAGTGCCCTCGACAGGTCGAACACTGAAGCTTTCTTT. Translation: CASALDRSNTEAFF. The entire variable domain, with the rest obtained from reference TRBV11-1 and TRBJ1-1, is as follows: EAEVAQSPRYKITEKSQAVAFWCDPISGHATLYWYRQILGQGPELLVQFQDESVVDDSQLPKDRFSAERLKGVDSTLKIQPAELGDSAMYLCASALDRSNTEAFFGQGTRLTVV.

The chain is built from TRBV6-5 and TRBJ1-2; D is perhaps TRBD1 (5 bases). V dropped 2 bases and J dropped 8 bases, with 9 bases sitting between them. The germline CDR1 and CDR2 sequences are MNHEY and SVGAGI. This CDR3 has 12 amino acids. The CDR3 coding sequence is TGTGCCAGCAGTTACCAGGGAAGAGGCTACACCTTC. Residues: CASSYQGRGYTF.

The V gene is TRBV6-6, the J gene TRBJ2-5; maybe TRBD2 (5 bases). Germline CDR1 is MNHNY and CDR2 is SVGAGI (reference sequence). CDR3 length: 13 residues. The V gene lost 11 bases and the J gene lost 1 base, with 14 bases spanning the gap. This chain's CDR3 is CAAQEEIQETQYF. CDR3 DNA sequence: TGTGCCGCCCAGGAGGAGATCCAAGAGACCCAGTACTTC.